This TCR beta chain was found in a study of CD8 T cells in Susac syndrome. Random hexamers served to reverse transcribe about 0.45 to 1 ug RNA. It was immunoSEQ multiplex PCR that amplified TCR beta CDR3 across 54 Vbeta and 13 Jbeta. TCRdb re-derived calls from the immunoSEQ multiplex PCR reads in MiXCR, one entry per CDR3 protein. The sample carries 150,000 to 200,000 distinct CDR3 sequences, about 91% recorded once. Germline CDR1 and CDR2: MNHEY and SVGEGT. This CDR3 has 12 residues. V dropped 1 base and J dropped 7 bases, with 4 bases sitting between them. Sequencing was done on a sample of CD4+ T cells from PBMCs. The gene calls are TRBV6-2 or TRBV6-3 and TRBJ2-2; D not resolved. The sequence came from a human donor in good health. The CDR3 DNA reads TGTGCCAGCAGTTACTATCTCGGGGAGCTGTTTTTT. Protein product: CASSYYLGELFF.